This T cell receptor (beta chain) is from a study of OX40 agonist ivuxolimab in advanced cancers. Study-level background: Ivuxolimab, an antibody acting as an agonist of OX40 (CD134), was used to treat patients. Melanoma, hepatocellular carcinoma, head and neck or renal cell cancer occurred in dose-escalation patients. Study-wide results and caveats: Doses of 0.1 to 3.0 mg/kg were accompanied by clonal expansion of CD4+ and CD8+ blood T cells by week 6.

On this clone itself: The antigen is undetermined.

V lost 5 bases to trimming and J lost 6 bases; unmatched junction nucleotides: 9. The CDR3 runs to 15 residues. Germline CDR1 reads SGHVS; CDR2 reads FNYEAQ. TCRdb keeps only in-frame clones here, not all; method: immunoSEQ multiplex PCR. The sample gives fewer than 30,000 clones, approximately 91% of which show up once; about 22% is in the top ten. Sequenced here: CD4+ or CD8+ T cells sorted from blood, sampled in a trial of the OX40 agonist ivuxolimab. The rearrangement uses TRBV7-6 and TRBJ1-4; 7 nucleotides align to TRBD1. This sequence was found in an adult with an advanced solid tumor such as melanoma, head and neck, liver or kidney cancer. The CDR3: CASSNIVRGDEKLFF. In nucleotides, the CDR3 is TGTGCCAGCAGCAATATAGTCAGGGGGGATGAAAAACTGTTTTTT.